The 20 T cell receptor beta chains below come from one sample, sequenced in a study of cytomegalovirus exposure and HLA in healthy donors. Primers: 60 Vbeta forward and 13 Jbeta reverse. The method was immunoSEQ multiplex PCR; TCRdb's version includes in-frame clones alone and lacks a portion of them. The sample consists of about 210,000 clones, more than 65% of them appearing once. Specimen: PBMCs. The receptors were sampled from a middle-aged man in good health and CMV-seropositive.

The rearrangement links TRBV27 to TRBJ2-7; 14 nucleotides agree with TRBD2. Germline V gene data show CDR1 as MNHEY and CDR2 as SMNVEV (reference sequence). The CDR3 loop spans 15 amino acids. Trimming removed 5 bases from V and 0 bases from J; junction bases left unmatched: 0. The CDR3 reads CASSGLAGGSYEQYF. In DNA form, the CDR3 reads TGTGCCAGCAGTGGACTAGCGGGGGGCTCCTACGAGCAGTACTTC.

This clone has just a few counts. Additional DNA sequences in this sample encode the identical CDR3. The V and J genes are TRBV6-6 and TRBJ1-4, with 8 bases matching TRBD1. J gave up 8 bases and V 2 bases, and 10 bases lay outside the gene matches. Per germline, CDR1 MNHNY and CDR2 SVGAGI (reference sequence). This CDR3 region has 16 residues. The CDR3 loop is CASSYPTTGADEKLFF. The CDR3 nucleotides are TGTGCCAGCAGTTACCCTACGACAGGGGCGGACGAAAAACTGTTTTTT.

The chain is built from TRBV19 and TRBJ2-5; maybe TRBD2 (7 bases). Per germline, CDR1 LNHDA and CDR2 SQIVND (reference sequence). V was shortened by 7 bases and J by 7 bases, with 25 bases between the two germline ends. The CDR3 runs 16 residues. In nucleotides, the CDR3 is TGTGCCAGTACGACGTCGTTCGGGGGGCTCGAGGGGACCCAGTACTTC. It encodes CASTTSFGGLEGTQYF.

The J gene is TRBJ2-7, the V gene TRBV4-1; TRBD2 is a possible D gene (6 bases). Germline values: CDR1 MGHRA, CDR2 YSYEKL. Trimming removed 1 base at V and 2 bases at J, with 12 bases between. CDR3 length: 15 residues. DNA for the CDR3: TGCGCCAGCAGCCAAGGCGGGGACGCTACCTACGAGCAGTACTTC. Amino acids: CASSQGGDATYEQYF.

The table lists this clone with a few counts. The rearrangement joins TRBV7-6 to TRBJ2-1, with D perhaps TRBD1 (6 bases). Between the trimmed V and J ends, which lost 2 bases and 9 bases, there was a span of 14 bases. The germline V gene has CDR1 SGHVS and CDR2 FNYEAQ. This CDR3 is built from 14 residues. The CDR3 reads CASSLRDGGGEQFF. The CDR3 region has the DNA TGTGCCAGCAGCTTACGGGATGGGGGCGGTGAGCAGTTCTTC.

The chain recombines TRBV15 with TRBJ2-5; 7 bases map to TRBD1. The CDR3 contains 15 residues. J was trimmed by 3 bases and V by 0 bases; bases with no gene match: 4. The germline V gene encodes CDR1 LNHNV and CDR2 YYDKDF (reference sequence). The CDR3 sequence: CATSRDPGTEETQYF. In nucleotides, the CDR3 is TGTGCCACCAGCAGAGACCCCGGGACAGAAGAGACCCAGTACTTC.

This clone has a handful of counts. The chain has TRBV5-1 and TRBJ1-1, with 10 bases that match TRBD1. Germline CDR1 reads SGHRS; CDR2 reads YFSETQ. The CDR3 contains 15 residues. V lost 7 bases to trimming and J lost 0 bases; unmatched junction nucleotides: 6. CDR3 protein: CASGPTGGMNTEAFF. CDR3 bases: TGCGCCAGCGGTCCGACAGGGGGCATGAACACTGAAGCTTTCTTT.

This clone was found a few times. The rearrangement links TRBV5-1 to TRBJ2-1, with a weak D call TRBD2 (6 bases). The CDR3 runs 12 residues. Germline CDR1 reads SGHRS; CDR2 reads YFSETQ. The germline V and J ends were trimmed by 0 bases and 8 bases, with 6 bases remaining between them. This CDR3 is CASSLGGDEQFF. CDR3 in DNA: TGCGCCAGCAGCTTGGGGGGGGATGAGCAGTTCTTC.

This clone was seen a few times. The gene calls are TRBV7-2 and TRBJ2-3, with 12 bases lining up with TRBD2. Trimming cost V 5 bases and J 4 bases; bases outside gene matches: 10. CDR1 is SGHTA and CDR2 is FQGNSA in the germline V gene. The CDR3 extends over 17 amino acids. The CDR3 DNA reads TGTGCCAGCAGCCCCTCTAGCGGGGGGGCGTATCCAGATACGCAGTATTTT. It is translated as CASSPSSGGAYPDTQYF.

The V call is TRBV6-5, the J call TRBJ1-5, with 9 bases identical to TRBD1. The CDR3 sequence is 14 residues long. V shed 6 bases and J 4 bases; nucleotides not matched to a gene: 4. The germline gives CDR1 MNHEY, CDR2 SVGAGI. DNA for the CDR3: TGTGCCAGCAGGGGGGGGACAGGGAATCAGCCCCAGCATTTT. It encodes CASRGGTGNQPQHF.

The rearrangement joins TRBV4-1 to TRBJ2-2; weak D call: TRBD2 (5 bases). This CDR3 spans 15 amino acids. Trimming removed 0 bases at V and 6 bases at J, with 11 bases between. Germline V gene sequence: CDR1 MGHRA, CDR2 YSYEKL. The CDR3 DNA is TGCGCCAGCAGCCAAGATTTCCTAGCTCCCGGGGAGCTGTTTTTT. Translated: CASSQDFLAPGELFF.

This CDR3 is CASSGRQEGYEKLFF. The CDR3 region has the DNA TGTGCCAGCAGCGGTAGACAGGAAGGTTATGAAAAACTGTTTTTT. This chain joins TRBV5-4 and TRBJ1-4; a possible D gene is TRBD1 (6 bases). The V and J ends lost 4 bases and 6 bases respectively, with 16 bases between them. The CDR3 totals 15 residues. CDR1 and CDR2 from the germline V gene are SGHNT and YYREEE (reference sequence).

V gene TRBV5-1 combines with J gene TRBJ2-2; TRBD2 is a possible D gene (6 bases). CDR3 length: 14 amino acids. The V and J ends lost 0 bases and 8 bases respectively, with 11 bases between them. CDR1 is SGHRS, CDR2 YFSETQ, per germline. CDR3 residues: CASSLGLVVGELFF. The CDR3 DNA reads as TGCGCCAGCAGCTTGGGACTAGTAGTAGGGGAGCTGTTTTTT.

The genes are TRBV30 and TRBJ2-1; 11 bases align to TRBD2. Losses at the gene ends were 4 bases for V and 2 bases for J; bases not matched to a gene: 4. The CDR3 is made up of 15 amino acids. Germline lookup yields CDR1 GTSNPN and CDR2 SVGIG (reference sequence). CDR3: CAWTAGLAAYNEQFF. The CDR3 DNA follows: TGTGCCTGGACCGCGGGACTAGCGGCCTACAATGAGCAGTTCTTC.

The rearrangement links TRBV27 to TRBJ2-7; 13 nucleotides align to TRBD2. J was trimmed by 3 bases and V by 7 bases; bases with no gene match: 3. Germline V CDR1 and CDR2: MNHEY, SMNVEV (reference sequence). The CDR3 consists of 14 residues. DNA of the CDR3: TGTGCCAGCATGGGGACTAGCGGGGACTACGAGCAGTACTTC. Its translation: CASMGTSGDYEQYF.

The chain has TRBV6-6 and TRBJ2-3; 11 nucleotides match TRBD1. Per germline, CDR1 MNHNY and CDR2 SVGAGI (reference sequence). Trimming cost V 5 bases and J 4 bases; bases outside gene matches: 8. There are 16 residues in the CDR3. DNA of the CDR3: TGTGCCAGCAGTCCCCCCCCGGGACAGGGGGCAGATACGCAGTATTTT. As protein: CASSPPPGQGADTQYF.

The chain has TRBV6-4 and TRBJ2-7; TRBD1 matches at 7 bases. CDR3 length: 16 amino acids. Germline V gene sequence: CDR1 MRHNA, CDR2 SNTAGT. V shed 4 bases, J shed 4 bases, and the junction held 13 bases outside the gene matches. The CDR3 nucleotides are TGTGCCAGCAGTGTTTTGCCGGGACAGTCCCTATACGAGCAGTACTTC. This sequence encodes CASSVLPGQSLYEQYF.

The chain employs TRBV11-2 and TRBJ1-1; tentative D call: TRBD1 (5 bases). Germline CDR1 SGHAT, CDR2 FQNNGV. CDR3 length: 14 amino acids. V was pared by 3 bases and J by 2 bases, with 10 bases between. CDR3 sequence: CASSFRRANTEAFF. CDR3 DNA sequence: TGTGCCAGCAGCTTCCGCAGGGCTAACACTGAAGCTTTCTTT. The full variable domain, with the rest looked up from reference TRBV11-2 and TRBJ1-1, is EAGVAQSPRYKIIEKRQSVAFWCNPISGHATLYWYQQILGQGPKLLIQFQNNGVVDDSQLPKDRFSAERLKGVDSTLKIQPAKLEDSAVYLCASSFRRANTEAFFGQGTRLTVV.

V and J are TRBV19 and TRBJ2-7; weak D call: TRBD1 (6 bases). V lost 7 bases and J lost 2, with 21 bases in between. The germline gives CDR1 LNHDA, CDR2 SQIVND (reference sequence). This CDR3 is 16 amino acids long. The CDR3 nucleotides read TGTGCCAGTACCCTAAGAGGGGCCGGGGACACCTACGAGCAGTACTTC. Translated, it gives CASTLRGAGDTYEQYF.

The rearrangement links TRBV5-1 to TRBJ2-2; 11 positions match TRBD2. This CDR3 has 15 amino acids. Trimming cost V 4 bases and J 4 bases; bases outside gene matches: 3. Per the germline V gene, CDR1 is SGHRS and CDR2 is YFSETQ. Here the CDR3 reads CASSDGTSGTGELFF. CDR3 DNA sequence: TGCGCCAGCAGCGACGGGACTAGCGGCACCGGGGAGCTGTTTTTT. The full variable domain, with the rest looked up from reference TRBV5-1 and TRBJ2-2, is KAGVTQTPRYLIKTRGQQVTLSCSPISGHRSVSWYQQTPGQGLQFLFEYFSETQRNKGNFPGRFSGRQFSNSRSEMNVSTLELGDSALYLCASSDGTSGTGELFFGEGSRLTVL.